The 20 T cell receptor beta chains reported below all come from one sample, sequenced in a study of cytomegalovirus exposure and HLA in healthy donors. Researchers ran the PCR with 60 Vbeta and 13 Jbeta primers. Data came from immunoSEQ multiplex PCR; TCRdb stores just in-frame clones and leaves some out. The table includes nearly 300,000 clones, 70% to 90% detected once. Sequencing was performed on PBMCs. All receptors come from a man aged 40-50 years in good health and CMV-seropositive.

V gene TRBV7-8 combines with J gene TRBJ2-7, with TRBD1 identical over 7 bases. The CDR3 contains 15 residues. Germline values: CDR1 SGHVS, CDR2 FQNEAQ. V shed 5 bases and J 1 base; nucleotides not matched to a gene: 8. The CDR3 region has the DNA TGTGCCAGCAGCGACCTGACAGGGCAATCCTACGAGCAGTACTTC. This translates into CASSDLTGQSYEQYF.

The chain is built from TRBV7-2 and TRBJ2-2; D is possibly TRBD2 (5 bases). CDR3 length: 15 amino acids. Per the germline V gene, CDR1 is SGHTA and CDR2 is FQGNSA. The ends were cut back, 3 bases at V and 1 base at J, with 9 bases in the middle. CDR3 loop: CASSFGLQNTGELFF. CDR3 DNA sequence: TGTGCCAGCAGCTTTGGACTTCAGAACACCGGGGAGCTGTTTTTT. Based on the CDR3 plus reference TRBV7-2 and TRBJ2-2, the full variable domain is GAGVSQSPSNKVTEKGKDVELRCDPISGHTALYWYRQSLGQGLEFLIYFQGNSAPDKSGLPSDRFSAERTGGSVSTLTIQRTQQEDSAVYLCASSFGLQNTGELFFGEGSRLTVL.

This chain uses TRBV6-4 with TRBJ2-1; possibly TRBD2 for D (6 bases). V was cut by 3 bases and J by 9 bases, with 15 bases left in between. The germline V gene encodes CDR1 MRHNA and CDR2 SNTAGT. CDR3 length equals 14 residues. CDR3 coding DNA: TGTGCCAGCAGTGATACTTTCAAGGAGGGTGAGCAGTTCTTC. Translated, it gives CASSDTFKEGEQFF.

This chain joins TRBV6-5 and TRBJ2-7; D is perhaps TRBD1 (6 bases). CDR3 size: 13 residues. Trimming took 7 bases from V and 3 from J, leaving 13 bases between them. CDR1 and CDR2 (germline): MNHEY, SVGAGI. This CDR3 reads CASTAGRGYEQYF. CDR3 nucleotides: TGTGCCAGCACTGCGGGCAGGGGCTACGAGCAGTACTTC.

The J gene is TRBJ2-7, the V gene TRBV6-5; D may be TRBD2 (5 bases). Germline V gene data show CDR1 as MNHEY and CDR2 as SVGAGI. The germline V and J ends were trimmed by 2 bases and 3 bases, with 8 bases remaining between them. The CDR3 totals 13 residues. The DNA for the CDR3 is TGTGCCAGCAGTTACGTGAGGGACTACGAGCAGTACTTC. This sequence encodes CASSYVRDYEQYF.

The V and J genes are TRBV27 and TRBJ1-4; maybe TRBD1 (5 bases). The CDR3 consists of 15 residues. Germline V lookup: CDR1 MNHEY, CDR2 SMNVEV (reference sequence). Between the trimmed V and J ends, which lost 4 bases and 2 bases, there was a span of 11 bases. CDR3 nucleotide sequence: TGTGCCAGCAGTTCCCCGGGGGAGACTAATGAAAAACTGTTTTTT. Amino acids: CASSSPGETNEKLFF.

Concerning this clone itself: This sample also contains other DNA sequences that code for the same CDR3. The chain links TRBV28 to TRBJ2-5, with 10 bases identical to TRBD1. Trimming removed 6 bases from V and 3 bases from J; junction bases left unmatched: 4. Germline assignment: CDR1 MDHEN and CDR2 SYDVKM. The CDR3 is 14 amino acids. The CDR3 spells CASRLTGGEETQYF. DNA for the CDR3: TGTGCCAGCAGGTTGACAGGGGGCGAAGAGACCCAGTACTTC.

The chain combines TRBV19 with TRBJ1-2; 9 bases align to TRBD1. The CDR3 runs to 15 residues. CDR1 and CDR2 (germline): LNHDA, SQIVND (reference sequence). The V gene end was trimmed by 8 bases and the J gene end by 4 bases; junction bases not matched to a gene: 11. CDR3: CASGPGTGSFYGYTF. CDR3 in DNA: TGTGCCAGTGGCCCCGGGACAGGGTCCTTCTATGGCTACACCTTC.

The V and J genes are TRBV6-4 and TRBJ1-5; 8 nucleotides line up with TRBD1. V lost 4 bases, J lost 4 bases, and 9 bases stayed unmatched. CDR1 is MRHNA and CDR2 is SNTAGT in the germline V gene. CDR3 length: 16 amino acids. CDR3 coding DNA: TGTGCCAGCAGTGTCCAGGGGGCCCCAGGGAATCAGCCCCAGCATTTT. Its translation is CASSVQGAPGNQPQHF.

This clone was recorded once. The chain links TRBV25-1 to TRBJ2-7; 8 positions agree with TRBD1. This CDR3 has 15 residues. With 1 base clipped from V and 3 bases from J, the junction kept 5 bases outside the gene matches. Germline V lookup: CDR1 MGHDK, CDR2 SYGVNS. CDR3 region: CASSESDRGYYEQYF. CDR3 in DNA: TGTGCCAGCAGTGAATCAGACAGGGGTTACTACGAGCAGTACTTC.

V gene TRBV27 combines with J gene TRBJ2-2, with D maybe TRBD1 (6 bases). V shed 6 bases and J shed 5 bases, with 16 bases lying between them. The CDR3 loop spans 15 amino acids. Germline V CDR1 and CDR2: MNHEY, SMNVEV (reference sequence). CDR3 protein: CASRTQGYRTGELFF. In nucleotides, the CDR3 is TGTGCCAGCAGAACACAGGGTTATAGAACCGGGGAGCTGTTTTTT.

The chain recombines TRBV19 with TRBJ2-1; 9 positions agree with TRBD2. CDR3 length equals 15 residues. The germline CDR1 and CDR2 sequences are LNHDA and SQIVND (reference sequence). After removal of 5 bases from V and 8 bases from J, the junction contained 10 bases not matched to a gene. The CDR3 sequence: CASSLKAGGRDEQFF. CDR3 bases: TGTGCCAGTAGTCTAAAAGCGGGAGGCCGTGATGAGCAGTTCTTC.

The CDR3 DNA follows: TGTGCCAGTAGTTTTGGACAGCGTCTATTGAATGAAGCTTTCTTT. Translating it yields CASSFGQRLLNEAFF. V and J are TRBV19 and TRBJ1-1; a possible D gene is TRBD1 (6 bases). This CDR3 spans 15 amino acids. CDR1 is LNHDA and CDR2 is SQIVND in the germline V gene (reference sequence). V shed 5 bases and J shed 7 bases, with 20 bases lying between them.

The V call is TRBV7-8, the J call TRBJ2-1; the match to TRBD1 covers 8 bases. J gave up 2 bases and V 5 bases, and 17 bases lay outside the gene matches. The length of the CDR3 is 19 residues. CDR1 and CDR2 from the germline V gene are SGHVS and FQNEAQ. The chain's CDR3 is CASSRRGTGTPGPYNEQFF. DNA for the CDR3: TGTGCCAGCAGCCGAAGGGGGACAGGTACCCCCGGGCCCTACAATGAGCAGTTCTTC. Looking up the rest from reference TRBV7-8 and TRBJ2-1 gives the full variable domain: GAGVSQSPRYKVAKRGQDVALRCDPISGHVSLFWYQQALGQGPEFLTYFQNEAQLDKSGLPSDRFFAERPEGSVSTLKIQRTQQEDSAVYLCASSRRGTGTPGPYNEQFFGPGTRLTVL.

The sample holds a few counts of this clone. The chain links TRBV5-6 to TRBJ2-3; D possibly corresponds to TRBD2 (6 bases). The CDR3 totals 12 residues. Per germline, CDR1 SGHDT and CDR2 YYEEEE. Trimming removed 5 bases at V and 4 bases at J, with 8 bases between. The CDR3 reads CASRRDPDTQYF. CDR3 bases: TGTGCCAGCAGGCGGGACCCAGATACGCAGTATTTT.

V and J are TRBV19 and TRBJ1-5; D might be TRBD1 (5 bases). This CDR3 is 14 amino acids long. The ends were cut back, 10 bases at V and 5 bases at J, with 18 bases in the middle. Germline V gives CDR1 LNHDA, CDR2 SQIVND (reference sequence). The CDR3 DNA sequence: TGTGCCATCTCCCTGGGGCAGAGTTATCAGCCCCAGCATTTT. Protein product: CAISLGQSYQPQHF.

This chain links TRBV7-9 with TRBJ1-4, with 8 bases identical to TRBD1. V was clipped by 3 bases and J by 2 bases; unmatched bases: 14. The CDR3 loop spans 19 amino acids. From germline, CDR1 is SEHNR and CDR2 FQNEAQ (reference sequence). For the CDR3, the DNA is TGTGCCAGCAGCTTCTTTAGGGACAGGACTGATGCGACTAATGAAAAACTGTTTTTT. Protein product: CASSFFRDRTDATNEKLFF.

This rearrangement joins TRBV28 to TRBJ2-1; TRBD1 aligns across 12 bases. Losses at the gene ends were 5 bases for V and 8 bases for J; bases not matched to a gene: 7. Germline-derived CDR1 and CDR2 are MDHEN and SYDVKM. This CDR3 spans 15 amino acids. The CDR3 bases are TGTGCCAGCAGTCATCCCGGGACAGGGGGCGATGAGCAGTTCTTC. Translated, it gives CASSHPGTGGDEQFF.

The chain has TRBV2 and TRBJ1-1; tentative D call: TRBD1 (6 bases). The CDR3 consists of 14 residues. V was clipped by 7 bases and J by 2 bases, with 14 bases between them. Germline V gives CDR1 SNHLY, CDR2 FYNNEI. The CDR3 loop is CASIPTGPNTEAFF. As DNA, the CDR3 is TGTGCCAGCATTCCAACAGGGCCCAACACTGAAGCTTTCTTT.

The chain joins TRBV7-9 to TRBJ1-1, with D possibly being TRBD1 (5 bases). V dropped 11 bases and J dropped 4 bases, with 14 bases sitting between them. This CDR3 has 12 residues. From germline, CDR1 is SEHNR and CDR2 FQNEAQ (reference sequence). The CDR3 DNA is TGTGCCGGGGGACTTCTAGTCACTGAAGCTTTCTTT. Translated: CAGGLLVTEAFF.